This T cell receptor (beta chain) was captured by sequencing in a study of blood T cell repertoires in COVID-19. On the study more broadly: Samples of COVID-19 (acute and convalescent) were obtained from the United States, Italy and Spain.

Profiling relied on immunoSEQ multiplex PCR, and the TCRdb table lists in-frame clones only, not all of them. The sample holds 170,000 or so clones, roughly 80% seen once. The germline V gene encodes CDR1 SGHRS and CDR2 YFSETQ. The CDR3 is made up of 18 amino acids. V dropped 4 bases and J dropped 5 bases, with 27 bases sitting between them. The sequencing input was peripheral blood. This receptor was obtained from a man younger than 35 with active or convalescent COVID-19. V usage is TRBV5-1 and J usage is TRBJ1-1; D is unclear. The CDR3 DNA sequence: TGCGCCAGCAGCCCAGAGGTGGCTACATCTTGGGTGGGTACTGAAGCTTTCTTT. Encoded protein: CASSPEVATSWVGTEAFF.